This record concerns one TCR beta chain sequence. The target of this receptor is not known. No per-base quality is available; no much larger clone lies one base away. There are 14 amino acids in the CDR3, from cysteine to phenylalanine inclusive. Left in the record is the CDR3 DNA by itself, 42 bases read in frame from the first base. From a lookup of the germline V gene (reference sequence), CDR1 and CDR2 are MNHNY and SVGAGI. V gives up 6 bases and J gives up 3 bases, and the segment between their germline ends measures 15 bases. The CDR3 regions of human TCRbeta chains were analyzed by immunosequencing. On the authors' methods: TCRs in the repertoires were compared against a reference library of SARS-CoV-2-specific TCRs that had been generated with the MIRA antigen-specificity platform. Breadth was defined as the fraction of unique TCRs that were SARS-CoV-2-associated. Depth was defined as the fraction of total T cells that were SARS-CoV-2-associated. Using the MIRA data, every spike-specific TCR was mapped to the spike region that the TCR reacted to and assigned to either a CD4 or a CD8 class. Log10-transformed breadth and depth values were compared by one-way ANOVA with Sidak's multiple comparisons tests. TCRdb mirrors the immuneACCESS table, restricted to in-frame sequences. Some clones are absent from its copies; in checked studies, under half trace to an unresolved V gene, and the reason for the others is unknown. V and J calls and clone size are copied from that table; D and trimming were computed from the DNA. For this sample there are some 160,000 clones; about 90% appear just once. The ten largest clones capture more than 5% of the sample.

What this sample's time point label stands for: baseline before first vaccination. The vaccinee samples were drawn from two UK trials, COV001 and COV002, one of which was a single-blind randomized controlled phase 2/3 trial testing AZD1222 (ChAdOx1 nCoV-19) in healthy adults. For TCRbeta chain sequencing, PBMC samples were collected from trial participants at day 0 and at day 28 after the second dose. This sample stems from a study of T cell responses to AZD1222 COVID-19 vaccine (dated by TCRdb to 2020 to 2022). As for the study more broadly: AZD1222 recipients with second doses at about 4 weeks or about 12 weeks were pooled, because spike-specific TCR depth and breadth did not differ between schedules. Trial participants were enrolled by age into 18-55, 56-69 and 70-plus year subgroups, with around 150, 28 and 57 TCR-sequenced participants respectively. TCR sequencing covered fewer than 250 trial participants: approximately 200 given two doses of AZD1222 and around 25 given two doses of MenACWY control vaccine.

What the authors observed across the whole study: Because no samples from the day 14 peak response were available, repertoires could be characterized only after the peak T cell response. Reportedly, close to half of the unique spike-specific TCRs recognized epitopes lying outside the regions that are mutated in the B.1.351 and B.1.1.7 variants. Spike-specific TCR breadth and depth rose significantly after two AZD1222 doses compared with day 0 and with MenACWY recipients. Most participants were white British and females outnumbered males, and the authors suggested that clonal diversity may have been underestimated. Conclusions about previously exposed vaccinees were limited because only a handful of AZD1222 recipients were SARS-CoV-2 seropositive at baseline. In the small 56-69-year group, the increase in depth fell short of significance, most likely because of low power. CD4 TCRs associated with the vaccine covered the entire spike protein, and the dominant responses were in regions 160-218 and 743-854.

Sample: peripheral blood, taken on day 0 of AZD1222 vaccination. The receptor's source is an adult in good health. The rearrangement joined TRBV6-6 to TRBJ2-7; TRBD1 is a possible D gene, resting on 6 matching bases. In nucleotide form, the sequence is TGTGCCAGCAGCTCGGACAGAAACCTCTACGAGCAGTACTTC. This is translated as CASSSDRNLYEQYF.